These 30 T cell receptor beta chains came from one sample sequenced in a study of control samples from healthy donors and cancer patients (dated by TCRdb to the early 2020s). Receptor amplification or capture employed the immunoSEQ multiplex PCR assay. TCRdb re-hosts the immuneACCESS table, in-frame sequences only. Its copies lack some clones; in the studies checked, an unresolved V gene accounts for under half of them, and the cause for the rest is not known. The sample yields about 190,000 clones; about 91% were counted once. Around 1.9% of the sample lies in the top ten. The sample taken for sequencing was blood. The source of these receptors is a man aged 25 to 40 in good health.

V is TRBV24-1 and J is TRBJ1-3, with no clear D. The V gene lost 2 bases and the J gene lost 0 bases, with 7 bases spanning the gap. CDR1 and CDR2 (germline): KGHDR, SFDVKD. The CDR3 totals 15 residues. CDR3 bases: TGTGCCACCAGTGATTCCGGGCTCTCTGGAAACACCATATATTTT. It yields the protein CATSDSGLSGNTIYF.

The CDR3 reads CATSERQGDGYTF. DNA for the CDR3: TGTGCCACCAGCGAAAGACAGGGGGATGGCTACACCTTC. The chain uses TRBV15 and TRBJ1-2; 9 bases agree with TRBD1. The germline V gene has CDR1 LNHNV and CDR2 YYDKDF (reference sequence). With 5 bases clipped from V and 6 bases from J, the junction kept 4 bases outside the gene matches. The length of the CDR3 is 13 residues.

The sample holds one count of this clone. The CDR3 DNA reads as TGTGCCAGCAGCAAGGACAGGGGAAACACTGAAGCTTTCTTT. Amino acids: CASSKDRGNTEAFF. J is TRBJ1-1 and V is TRBV5-4, with 9 nucleotides matching TRBD1. J gave up 2 bases and V 4 bases, and 3 bases lay outside the gene matches. This CDR3 is built from 14 residues. From germline, CDR1 is SGHNT and CDR2 YYREEE (reference sequence).

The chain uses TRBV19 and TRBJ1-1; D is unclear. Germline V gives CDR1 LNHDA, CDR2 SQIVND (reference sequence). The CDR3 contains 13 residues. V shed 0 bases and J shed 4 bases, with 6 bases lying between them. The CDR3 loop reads CASSIEGATEAFF. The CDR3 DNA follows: TGTGCCAGTAGTATAGAGGGTGCCACTGAAGCTTTCTTT.

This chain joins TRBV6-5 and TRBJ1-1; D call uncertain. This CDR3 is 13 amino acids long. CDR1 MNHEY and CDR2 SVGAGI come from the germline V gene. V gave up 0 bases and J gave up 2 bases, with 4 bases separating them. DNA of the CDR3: TGTGCCAGCAGTTACTCAGTTAACACTGAAGCTTTCTTT. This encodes CASSYSVNTEAFF.

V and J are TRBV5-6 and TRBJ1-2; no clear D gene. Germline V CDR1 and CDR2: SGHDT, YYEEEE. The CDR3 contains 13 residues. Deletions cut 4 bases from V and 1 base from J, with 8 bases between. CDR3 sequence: CASSPSFNYGYTF. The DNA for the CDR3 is TGTGCCAGCAGCCCCAGCTTTAACTATGGCTACACCTTC.

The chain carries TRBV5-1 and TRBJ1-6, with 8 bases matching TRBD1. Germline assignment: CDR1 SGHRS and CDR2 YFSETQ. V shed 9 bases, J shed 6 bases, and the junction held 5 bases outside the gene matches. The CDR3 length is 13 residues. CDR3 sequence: CATRTGRNSPLHF. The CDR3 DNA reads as TGCGCCACCAGGACAGGGCGTAATTCACCCCTCCACTTT.

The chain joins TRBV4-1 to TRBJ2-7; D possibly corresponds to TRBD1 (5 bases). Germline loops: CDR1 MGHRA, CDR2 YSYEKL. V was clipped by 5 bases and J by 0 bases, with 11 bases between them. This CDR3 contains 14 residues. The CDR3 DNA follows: TGCGCCAGCAGCTACAGGATAAGCTCCTACGAGCAGTACTTC. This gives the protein CASSYRISSYEQYF.

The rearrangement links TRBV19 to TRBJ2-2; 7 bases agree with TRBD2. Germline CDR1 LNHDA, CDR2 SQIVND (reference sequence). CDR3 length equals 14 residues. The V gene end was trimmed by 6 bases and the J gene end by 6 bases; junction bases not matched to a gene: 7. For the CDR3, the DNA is TGTGCCAGTAGCGGACTAGTTTTGGCCGGGGAGCTGTTTTTT. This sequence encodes CASSGLVLAGELFF.

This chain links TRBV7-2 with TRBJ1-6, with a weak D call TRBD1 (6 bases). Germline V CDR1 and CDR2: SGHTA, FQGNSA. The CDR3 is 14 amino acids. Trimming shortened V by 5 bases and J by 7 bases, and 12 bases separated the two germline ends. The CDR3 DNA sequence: TGTGCCAGCAGCCGCGGGACAATCAATTCACCCCTCCACTTT. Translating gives CASSRGTINSPLHF.

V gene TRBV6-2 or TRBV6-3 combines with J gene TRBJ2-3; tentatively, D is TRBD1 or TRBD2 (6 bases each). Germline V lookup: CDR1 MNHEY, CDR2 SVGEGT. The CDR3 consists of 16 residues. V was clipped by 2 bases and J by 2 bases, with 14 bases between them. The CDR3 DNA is TGTGCCAGCAGTTACGGGTCGGGGGCTACCACAGATACGCAGTATTTT. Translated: CASSYGSGATTDTQYF.

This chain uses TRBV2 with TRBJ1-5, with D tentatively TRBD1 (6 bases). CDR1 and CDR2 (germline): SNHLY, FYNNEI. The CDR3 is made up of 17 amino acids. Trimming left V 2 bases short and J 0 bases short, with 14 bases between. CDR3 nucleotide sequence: TGTGCCAGCAGTGAAACAGGGACAATCTATAGCAATCAGCCCCAGCATTTT. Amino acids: CASSETGTIYSNQPQHF.

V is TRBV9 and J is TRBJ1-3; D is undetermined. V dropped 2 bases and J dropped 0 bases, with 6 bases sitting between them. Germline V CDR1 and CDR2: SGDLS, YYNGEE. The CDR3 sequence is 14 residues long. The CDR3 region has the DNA TGTGCCAGCAGCGTGTCAGACTCTGGAAACACCATATATTTT. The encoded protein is CASSVSDSGNTIYF.

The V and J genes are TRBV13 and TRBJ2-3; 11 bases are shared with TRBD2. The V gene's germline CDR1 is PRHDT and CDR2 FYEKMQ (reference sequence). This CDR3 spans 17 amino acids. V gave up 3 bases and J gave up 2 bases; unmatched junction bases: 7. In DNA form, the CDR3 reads TGTGCCAGCAGCTTGACGCCACTAGCGGGGGTCACAGATACGCAGTATTTT. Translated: CASSLTPLAGVTDTQYF.

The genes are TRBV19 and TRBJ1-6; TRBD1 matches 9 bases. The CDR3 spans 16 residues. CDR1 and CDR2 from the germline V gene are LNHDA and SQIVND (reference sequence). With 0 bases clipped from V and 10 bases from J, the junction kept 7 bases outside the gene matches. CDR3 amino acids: CASSIEAGTGRSPLHF. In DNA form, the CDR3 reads TGTGCCAGTAGTATAGAGGCCGGGACAGGGAGGTCACCCCTCCACTTT.

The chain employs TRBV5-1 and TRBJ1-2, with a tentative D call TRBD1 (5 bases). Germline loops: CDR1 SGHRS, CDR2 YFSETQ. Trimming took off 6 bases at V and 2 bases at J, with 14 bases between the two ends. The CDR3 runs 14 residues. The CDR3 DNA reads TGCGCCAGCAACCAGGGTGCCCAGAACTATGGCTACACCTTC. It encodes CASNQGAQNYGYTF.

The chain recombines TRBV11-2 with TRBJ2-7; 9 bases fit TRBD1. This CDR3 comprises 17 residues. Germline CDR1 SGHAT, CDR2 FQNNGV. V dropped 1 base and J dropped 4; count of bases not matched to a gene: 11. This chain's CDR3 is CASSLGGIGTGKYEQYF. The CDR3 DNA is TGTGCCAGCAGCTTAGGGGGAATCGGGACAGGGAAATACGAGCAGTACTTC.

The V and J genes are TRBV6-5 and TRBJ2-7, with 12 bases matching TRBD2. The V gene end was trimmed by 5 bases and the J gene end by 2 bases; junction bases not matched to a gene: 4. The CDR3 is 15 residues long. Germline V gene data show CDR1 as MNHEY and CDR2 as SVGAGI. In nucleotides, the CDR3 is TGTGCCAGCAGTCTTGGACTAGCGGGGCCCTACGAGCAGTACTTC. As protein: CASSLGLAGPYEQYF.

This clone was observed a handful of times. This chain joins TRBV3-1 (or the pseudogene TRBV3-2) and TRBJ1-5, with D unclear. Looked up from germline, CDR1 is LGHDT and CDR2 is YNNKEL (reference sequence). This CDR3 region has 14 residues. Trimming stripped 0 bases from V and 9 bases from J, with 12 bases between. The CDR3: CASSQDLVTSPQHF. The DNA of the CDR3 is TGTGCCAGCAGCCAAGATCTGGTAACCTCGCCCCAGCATTTT.

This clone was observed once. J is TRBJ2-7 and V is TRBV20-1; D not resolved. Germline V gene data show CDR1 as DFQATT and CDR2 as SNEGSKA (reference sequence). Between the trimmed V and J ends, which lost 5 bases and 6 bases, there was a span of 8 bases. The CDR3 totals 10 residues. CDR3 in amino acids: CSAQSREQYF. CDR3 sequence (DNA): TGCAGTGCTCAGAGTCGCGAGCAGTACTTC.

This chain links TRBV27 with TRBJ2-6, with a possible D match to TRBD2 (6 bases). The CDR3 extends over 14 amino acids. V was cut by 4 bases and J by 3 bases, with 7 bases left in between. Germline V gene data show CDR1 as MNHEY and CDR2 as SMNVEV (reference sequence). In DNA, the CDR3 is TGTGCCAGCAGTTGGGGAGGTGGGGCCAACGTCCTGACTTTC. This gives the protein CASSWGGGANVLTF.

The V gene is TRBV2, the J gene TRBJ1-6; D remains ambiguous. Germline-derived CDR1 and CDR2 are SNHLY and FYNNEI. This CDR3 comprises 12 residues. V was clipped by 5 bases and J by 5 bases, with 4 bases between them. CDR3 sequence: CASSLDNSPLHF. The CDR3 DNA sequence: TGTGCCAGCAGTTTAGATAATTCACCCCTCCACTTT.

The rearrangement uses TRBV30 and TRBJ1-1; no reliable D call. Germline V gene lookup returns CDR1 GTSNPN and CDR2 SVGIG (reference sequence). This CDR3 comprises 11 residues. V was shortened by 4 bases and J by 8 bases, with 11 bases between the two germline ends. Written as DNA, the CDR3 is TGTGCCTGGATCACCGGGAACGAAGCTTTCTTT. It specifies CAWITGNEAFF.

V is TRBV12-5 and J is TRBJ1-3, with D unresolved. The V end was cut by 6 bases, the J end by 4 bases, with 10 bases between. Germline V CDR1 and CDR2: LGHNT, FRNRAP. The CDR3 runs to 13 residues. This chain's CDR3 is CASGTNLGNTIYF. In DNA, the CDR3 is TGTGCTAGTGGAACGAACCTAGGAAACACCATATATTTT.

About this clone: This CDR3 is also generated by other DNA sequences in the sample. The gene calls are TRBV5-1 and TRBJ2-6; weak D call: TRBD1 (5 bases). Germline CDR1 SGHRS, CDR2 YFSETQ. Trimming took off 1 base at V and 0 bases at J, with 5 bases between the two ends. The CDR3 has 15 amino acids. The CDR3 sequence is CASSLTGSGANVLTF. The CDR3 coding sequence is TGCGCCAGCAGCTTGACAGGCTCTGGGGCCAACGTCCTGACTTTC.

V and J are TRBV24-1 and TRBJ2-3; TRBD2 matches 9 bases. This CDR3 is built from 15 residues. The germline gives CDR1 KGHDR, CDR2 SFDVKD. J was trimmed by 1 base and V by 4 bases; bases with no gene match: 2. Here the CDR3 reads CATSDRTSGTDTQYF. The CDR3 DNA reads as TGTGCCACCAGTGACCGGACTAGCGGCACAGATACGCAGTATTTT.

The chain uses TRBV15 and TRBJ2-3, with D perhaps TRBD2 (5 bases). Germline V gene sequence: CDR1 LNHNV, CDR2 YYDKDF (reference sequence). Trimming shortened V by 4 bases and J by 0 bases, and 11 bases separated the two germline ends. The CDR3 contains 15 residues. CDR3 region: CATSTGVISTDTQYF. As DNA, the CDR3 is TGTGCCACCAGCACCGGGGTTATAAGCACAGATACGCAGTATTTT.

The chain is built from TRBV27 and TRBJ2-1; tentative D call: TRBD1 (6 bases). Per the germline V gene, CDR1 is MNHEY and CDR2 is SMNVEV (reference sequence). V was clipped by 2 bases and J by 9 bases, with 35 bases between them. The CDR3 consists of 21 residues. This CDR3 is CASSLNRFWSGERGADAEQFF. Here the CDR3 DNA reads TGTGCCAGCAGTTTAAATCGTTTCTGGTCAGGGGAACGGGGCGCCGATGCTGAGCAGTTCTTC.

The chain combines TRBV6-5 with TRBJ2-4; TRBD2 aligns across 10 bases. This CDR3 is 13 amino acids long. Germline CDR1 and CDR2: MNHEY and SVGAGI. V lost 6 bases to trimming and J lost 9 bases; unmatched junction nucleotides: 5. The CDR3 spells CASRTSGYTIQYF. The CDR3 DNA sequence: TGTGCCAGCAGGACTAGCGGGTATACCATTCAGTACTTC.

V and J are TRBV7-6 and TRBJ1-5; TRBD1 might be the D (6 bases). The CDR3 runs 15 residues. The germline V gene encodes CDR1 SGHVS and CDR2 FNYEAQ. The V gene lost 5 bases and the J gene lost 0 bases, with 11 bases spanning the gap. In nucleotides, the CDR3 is TGTGCCAGCAGCATCCAGGGGTCTAGCAATCAGCCCCAGCATTTT. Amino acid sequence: CASSIQGSSNQPQHF.